The entry below gives a single TCR beta chain sequence along with its context. Its target is unknown. This CDR3 spans 15 amino acids. V gave up 4 bases and J gave up 1 base; unmatched junction bases: 5. Germline-derived CDR1 and CDR2 are SGHAT and FQNNGV. This sample was included in a study of T cell responses to AZD1222 COVID-19 vaccine. Study as a whole: Some second doses came at about 4 weeks and others at about 12 weeks; these were pooled. The study, taken as a whole, reports: In a largely white British group with more females than males, clonal diversity was possibly underestimated. Reports indicate that nearly half of spike-specific TCRs are directed at unmutated variant regions. Researchers report vaccine-associated CD4 TCRs spanning spike, with dominance at 160-218 and 743-854.

The table came from immunoSEQ multiplex PCR; TCRdb's copy has only in-frame clones and leaves some out. The sample lists approximately 130,000 clones; roughly 92% were seen once. The sequence came from an adult in good health. The source material was peripheral blood, sampled on day 0 of AZD1222 vaccination. The rearrangement uses TRBV11-2 and TRBJ1-2; 8 nucleotides agree with TRBD1. DNA of the CDR3: TGTGCCAGCAGCTCTTGGACAGGGCATAACTATGGCTACACCTTC. It specifies CASSSWTGHNYGYTF.